This entry lists 27 T cell receptor beta chains sequenced from one sample in a study of blood T cell repertoires in COVID-19. TCRdb's table, derived via immunoSEQ multiplex PCR, lists solely in-frame clones and lacks some. The profile shows approximately 40,000 clones, 70% to 90% of them singletons. The sample comprised peripheral blood. Receptors originate from a man aged 55 to 70 with COVID-19, enrolled during active disease.

The chain links TRBV7-6 to TRBJ2-3; possibly TRBD2 for D (5 bases). Germline V gene data show CDR1 as SGHVS and CDR2 as FNYEAQ. The ends were cut back, 1 base at V and 6 bases at J, with 11 bases in the middle. This CDR3 has 14 amino acids. CDR3 in DNA: TGTGCCAGCAGCTTAGGTTCTCGAGGGGATACGCAGTATTTT. It codes for CASSLGSRGDTQYF.

The chain has TRBV12-5 and TRBJ2-1; possible D gene TRBD2, 6 bases. Trimming pared 3 bases from V and 7 bases from J, leaving 10 bases between. Germline CDR1 is LGHNT and CDR2 is FRNRAP. This CDR3 spans 13 amino acids. CDR3 region: CASGFLGGNEQFF. The CDR3 DNA follows: TGTGCTAGTGGTTTTCTGGGAGGAAATGAGCAGTTCTTC.

The chain uses TRBV5-1 and TRBJ1-6, with D perhaps TRBD1 (5 bases). CDR3 length: 14 amino acids. V was pared by 0 bases and J by 7 bases, with 8 bases between. Germline-derived CDR1 and CDR2 are SGHRS and YFSETQ. In nucleotides, the CDR3 is TGCGCCAGCAGCTTGGGACAGTCAAATTCACCCCTCCACTTT. Protein sequence: CASSLGQSNSPLHF. Looking up the rest from reference TRBV5-1 and TRBJ1-6 gives the full variable domain: KAGVTQTPRYLIKTRGQQVTLSCSPISGHRSVSWYQQTPGQGLQFLFEYFSETQRNKGNFPGRFSGRQFSNSRSEMNVSTLELGDSALYLCASSLGQSNSPLHFGNGTRLTVT.

This clone was seen just once. J is TRBJ2-7 and V is TRBV24-1; perhaps TRBD1 as D (6 bases). The CDR3 contains 17 residues. Germline V gene lookup returns CDR1 KGHDR and CDR2 SFDVKD. V gave up 4 bases and J gave up 3 bases, with 21 bases separating them. The CDR3, as DNA: TGTGCCACCAGTGACCCCCTCTACCGGGACATCGGCTACGAGCAGTACTTC. Translation: CATSDPLYRDIGYEQYF.

The chain joins TRBV3-1 (or the pseudogene TRBV3-2) to TRBJ2-7; possibly TRBD2 for D (5 bases). V was clipped by 0 bases and J by 5 bases, with 20 bases between them. Per the germline V gene, CDR1 is LGHDT and CDR2 is YNNKEL (reference sequence). The CDR3 spans 17 residues. Here the CDR3 reads CASSQDGSAAPRDEQYF. For the CDR3, the DNA is TGTGCCAGCAGCCAAGATGGTAGCGCGGCCCCCAGAGACGAGCAGTACTTC.

The V call is TRBV3-1 (or the pseudogene TRBV3-2), the J call TRBJ1-2; D possibly corresponds to TRBD1 (5 bases). This CDR3 has 14 residues. Germline CDR1 and CDR2: LGHDT and YNNKEL (reference sequence). V was clipped by 4 bases and J by 1 base, with 10 bases between them. The CDR3 is CASSPGLDNYGYTF. The DNA of the CDR3 is TGTGCCAGCAGCCCAGGGCTAGATAACTATGGCTACACCTTC.

The chain joins TRBV29-1 to TRBJ1-1, with 7 bases lining up with TRBD1. CDR1 and CDR2 from the germline V gene are SQVTM and ANQGSEA. Trimming at V came to 0 bases and at J to 6 bases, leaving 10 bases not matched to a gene. The CDR3 loop spans 15 amino acids. The CDR3 spells CSVEDPGGRRPEAFF. CDR3 nucleotides: TGCAGCGTTGAAGATCCAGGGGGTAGACGGCCTGAAGCTTTCTTT. Full variable domain (outside the CDR3, taken from reference TRBV29-1 and TRBJ1-1): SAVISQKPSRDICQRGTSLTIQCQVDSQVTMMFWYRQQPGQSLTLIATANQGSEATYESGFVIDKFPISRPNLTFSTLTVSNMSPEDSSIYLCSVEDPGGRRPEAFFGQGTRLTVV.

The V gene is TRBV9, the J gene TRBJ2-7; 7 bases are a match to TRBD1. The CDR3 is made up of 14 amino acids. Germline V gives CDR1 SGDLS, CDR2 YYNGEE. V was clipped by 3 bases and J by 5 bases; unmatched bases: 8. This CDR3 reads CASSGRTGMDEQYF. CDR3 DNA: TGTGCCAGCAGCGGCCGGACAGGTATGGACGAGCAGTACTTC.

The rearrangement joins TRBV11-3 to TRBJ2-1; 13 bases match TRBD2. Unmatched junction bases numbered 5, after V lost 1 base and J lost 5 bases. This CDR3 has 17 amino acids. Germline loops: CDR1 SGHNT, CDR2 YENEEA. The CDR3 loop is CASSLGTSGSLDNEQFF. The CDR3, as DNA: TGTGCCAGCAGCTTAGGGACTAGCGGGAGTTTGGACAATGAGCAGTTCTTC.

The CDR3 loop is CASSIDRGDEAFF. The CDR3 DNA follows: TGTGCCAGTAGTATAGATCGGGGGGACGAAGCTTTCTTT. The chain employs TRBV19 and TRBJ1-1, with D possibly matching TRBD1 (5 bases). The germline CDR1 and CDR2 sequences are LNHDA and SQIVND (reference sequence). The CDR3 has 13 residues. V lost 0 bases and J lost 8, with 10 bases in between.

The chain uses TRBV6-5 and TRBJ2-2, with D perhaps TRBD1 (5 bases). Trimming left V 7 bases short and J 8 bases short, with 8 bases between. Germline lookup yields CDR1 MNHEY and CDR2 SVGAGI. The CDR3 covers 11 residues. CDR3 loop: CASTQGGELFF. The CDR3 coding sequence is TGTGCCAGCACCCAGGGAGGGGAGCTGTTTTTT.

The chain recombines TRBV27 with TRBJ1-2, with 7 positions matching TRBD1. The CDR3 runs 13 residues. Germline CDR1 is MNHEY and CDR2 is SMNVEV (reference sequence). Germline trimming cut 4 bases from V and 5 bases from J; bases unmatched to any gene: 4. DNA for the CDR3: TGTGCCAGCAGTTCGACAGGGTCATATGGCTACACCTTC. Its translation: CASSSTGSYGYTF.

This clone was found once. V is TRBV27 and J is TRBJ2-3, with 12 bases fitting TRBD2. J gave up 3 bases and V 7 bases, and 8 bases lay outside the gene matches. CDR1 is MNHEY, CDR2 SMNVEV, per germline (reference sequence). The CDR3 extends over 16 amino acids. The CDR3 region is CASTELAGGWTDTQYF. The DNA of the CDR3 is TGTGCCAGCACCGAACTAGCGGGAGGTTGGACAGATACGCAGTATTTT.

This chain joins TRBV5-6 and TRBJ1-1; tentatively, D is TRBD1 (5 bases). CDR1 is SGHDT, CDR2 YYEEEE, per germline. The CDR3 contains 15 residues. Trimming cost V 2 bases and J 2 bases, with 13 bases left between them. This CDR3 reads CASSFPLGGNTEAFF. CDR3 DNA sequence: TGTGCCAGCAGCTTCCCTTTGGGGGGAAACACTGAAGCTTTCTTT.

This clone was seen once. V and J are TRBV11-3 and TRBJ1-1; 9 bases map to TRBD1. Germline V lookup: CDR1 SGHNT, CDR2 YENEEA. After removal of 2 bases from V and 2 bases from J, the junction contained 3 bases not matched to a gene. This CDR3 comprises 15 residues. The CDR3 nucleotides read TGTGCCAGCAGCTTACTGACAGGGGGAAACACTGAAGCTTTCTTT. Its translation is CASSLLTGGNTEAFF. Combining the CDR3 with reference TRBV11-3 and TRBJ1-1 gives the whole variable domain EAGVVQSPRYKIIEKKQPVAFWCNPISGHNTLYWYLQNLGQGPELLIRYENEEAVDDSQLPKDRFSAERLKGVDSTLKIQPAELGDSAVYLCASSLLTGGNTEAFFGQGTRLTVV.

The chain carries TRBV2 and TRBJ2-1, with 8 bases matching TRBD1. Germline V lookup: CDR1 SNHLY, CDR2 FYNNEI. The CDR3 is 14 residues long. The V and J ends lost 7 bases and 2 bases, in that order; junction bases with no gene match: 4. CDR3 DNA: TGTGCCAGCACCCCGGGACAGGCCTACAATGAGCAGTTCTTC. Translating it yields CASTPGQAYNEQFF.

The rearrangement joins TRBV7-8 to TRBJ2-1, with 7 positions matching TRBD1. Germline lookup yields CDR1 SGHVS and CDR2 FQNEAQ. The CDR3 covers 15 residues. The V gene end was trimmed by 4 bases and the J gene end by 6 bases; junction bases not matched to a gene: 9. The CDR3 region is CASSSGQIGTNEQFF. Here the CDR3 DNA reads TGTGCCAGCAGCTCGGGACAGATAGGTACCAATGAGCAGTTCTTC.

This chain joins TRBV7-2 and TRBJ2-7, with a possible D match to TRBD2 (7 bases). The CDR3 contains 15 residues. Germline loops: CDR1 SGHTA, CDR2 FQGNSA. V lost 4 bases and J lost 2, with 15 bases in between. The CDR3 protein is CASSYLGGPAYEQYF. CDR3 nucleotides: TGTGCCAGCAGCTACCTCGGGGGGCCAGCCTACGAGCAGTACTTC.

This chain uses TRBV7-9 with TRBJ1-5, with 9 bases aligning to TRBD1. Germline CDR1 is SEHNR and CDR2 is FQNEAQ (reference sequence). CDR3 size: 15 residues. V lost 4 bases and J lost 1; bases outside the gene matches: 2. The CDR3 nucleotides are TGTGCCAGCAGCTCCGGGACAGGGAGCAATCAGCCCCAGCATTTT. Its protein product is CASSSGTGSNQPQHF.

The rearrangement uses TRBV4-3 and TRBJ1-2; 7 bases are shared with TRBD1. CDR1 is LGHNA, CDR2 YSLEER, per germline. With V trimmed by 3 bases and J by 2 bases, 9 bases remained unmatched. This CDR3 contains 16 residues. CDR3: CASSQVKTGWNYGYTF. CDR3 DNA sequence: TGCGCCAGCAGCCAGGTAAAGACAGGGTGGAACTATGGCTACACCTTC.

The chain combines TRBV7-8 with TRBJ1-5; maybe TRBD1 (6 bases). Germline assignment: CDR1 SGHVS and CDR2 FQNEAQ. Trimming cost V 4 bases and J 7 bases, with 23 bases left between them. The CDR3 length is 17 residues. In DNA, the CDR3 is TGTGCCAGCAGCTCGACAAAAAGACAGGCCAGTTGGCAGCCCCAGCATTTT. Translation gives CASSSTKRQASWQPQHF.

The rearrangement uses TRBV18 and TRBJ2-5; D gene ambiguous. The CDR3 totals 18 residues. V lost 2 bases and J 4 bases, leaving 23 bases between the germline ends. From germline, CDR1 is KGHSH and CDR2 LQKENI. Written as DNA, the CDR3 is TGTGCCAGCTCACCAATCCCGGTTATCGGAGCGCGCGGAGAGACCCAGTACTTC. Its translation is CASSPIPVIGARGETQYF. Full variable domain (outside the CDR3, taken from reference TRBV18 and TRBJ2-5): NAGVMQNPRHLVRRRGQEARLRCSPMKGHSHVYWYRQLPEEGLKFMVYLQKENIIDESGMPKERFSAEFPKEGPSILRIQQVVRGDSAAYFCASSPIPVIGARGETQYFGPGTRLLVL.

The chain is built from TRBV3-1 (or the pseudogene TRBV3-2) and TRBJ1-6; D remains ambiguous. Per the germline V gene, CDR1 is LGHDT and CDR2 is YNNKEL (reference sequence). The CDR3 totals 15 residues. The V end was cut by 3 bases, the J end by 7 bases, with 13 bases between. In nucleotides, the CDR3 is TGTGCCAGCAGCCAGGGAGGAAGGGTGAATTCACCCCTCCACTTT. Its protein is CASSQGGRVNSPLHF.

The chain links TRBV27 to TRBJ2-3; tentative D call: TRBD1 (7 bases). This CDR3 is built from 16 residues. Trimming removed 3 bases at V and 6 bases at J, with 19 bases between. Germline V CDR1 and CDR2: MNHEY, SMNVEV (reference sequence). CDR3 loop: CASSFIRQGGRDTQYF. The CDR3 DNA is TGTGCCAGCAGTTTCATTAGGCAGGGGGGCAGGGATACGCAGTATTTT.

The V call is TRBV29-1, the J call TRBJ2-5; a weak D match, TRBD2 (6 bases). Trimming took off 5 bases at V and 1 base at J, with 14 bases between the two ends. The V gene's germline CDR1 is SQVTM and CDR2 ANQGSEA. The CDR3 has 14 amino acids. CDR3 sequence reads: CSVQRASFQETQYF. The CDR3 DNA is TGCAGCGTTCAGCGGGCCTCCTTCCAAGAGACCCAGTACTTC.

The genes are TRBV12-5 and TRBJ2-2; D is possibly TRBD2 (6 bases). Germline values: CDR1 LGHNT, CDR2 FRNRAP. The CDR3 runs to 14 residues. The V and J ends lost 7 bases and 6 bases respectively, with 15 bases between them. As DNA, the CDR3 is TGTGCTAGTGCCCAGGGACTGGGTGCCGGGGAGCTGTTTTTT. Translation: CASAQGLGAGELFF. The full variable domain, completed using reference TRBV12-5 and TRBJ2-2, is DARVTQTPRHKVTEMGQEVTMRCQPILGHNTVFWYRQTMMQGLELLAYFRNRAPLDDSGMPKDRFSAEMPDATLATLKIQPSEPRDSAVYFCASAQGLGAGELFFGEGSRLTVL.

V gene TRBV7-3 combines with J gene TRBJ2-2; the D gene is possibly TRBD2 (6 bases). Germline CDR1 and CDR2: SGHTA and FQGTGA. The CDR3 is 16 amino acids. Trimming took 1 base from V and 1 from J, leaving 10 bases between them. The CDR3 region has the DNA TGTGCCAGCAGCTTAAGGCGGGATCGGAACACCGGGGAGCTGTTTTTT. Translation: CASSLRRDRNTGELFF.